Listed below are T cell receptor beta chains from one sample, sequenced in a study of CXCR3-negative and CXCR3-positive naive CD8 T cells. TCRdb reprocessed the 5' RACE reads, with one entry per CDR3 protein and no DNA. The record lists approximately 74,000 distinct CDR3 sequences, of which the ten most abundant hold approximately 1.4%. Sequencing was performed on naive CXCR3- CD8+ T cells from blood. Receptors originate from a human donor in good health. Some clones in this sample may be carry-over from other donors' samples. Both conserved end residues are part of each CDR3.

>17|TRBJ2-7|TRBV29-1
CSVEDPSGQGSSYEQYF
>15|TRBJ1-6|TRBV6-2/TRBV6-3
CASTAGEGAASPLHF
>14|TRBJ2-7|TRBV12-3/TRBV12-4
CASSHRDTAYEQYF
>13|TRBJ2-7|TRBV7-9
CASRTGHGYEQYF
>15|TRBJ2-1|TRBV12-3/TRBV12-4
CASRLGKEVWYEQYF
>15|TRBJ1-2|TRBV7-9
CASTLVGYSNYGYTF
>14|TRBJ2-7|TRBV6-2/TRBV6-3
CASRQMTSLYEQYF
>13|TRBJ2-5|TRBV20-1
CSATTSGQETQYF
>14|TRBJ2-7|TRBV7-9
CASSQPDRAYEQYF
>11|TRBJ2-1|TRBV28
CASSPHNEQFF
>15|TRBJ2-4|TRBV7-9
CASSLPTRKKNIQYF
>17|TRBJ1-1|TRBV7-2
CASSSLYGGTGNTEAFF
>18|TRBJ2-1|TRBV29-1
CSVVSPGTSGRTYNEQFF
>14|TRBJ2-7|TRBV14
CASSQVAGHHEQYF
>15|TRBJ2-1|TRBV5-1
CASSFGDISYNEQFF
>12|TRBJ2-7|TRBV28
CASRPPGNEQYF
>12|TRBJ2-7|TRBV29-1
CSVAGAAKEQYF
>15|TRBJ2-1|TRBV7-2
CASSLVGGPYNEQFF
>16|TRBJ2-7|TRBV19
CASSIVPGRATYEQYF
>14|TRBJ2-3|TRBV27
CASSYTASTDTQYF
>13|TRBJ2-7|TRBV12-3/TRBV12-4
CASTGGLHNEQYF
>15|TRBJ2-7|TRBV23-1
CASSRRGQCPYEQYF
>14|TRBJ2-2|TRBV12-3/TRBV12-4
CASSWGWDTGELFF
>15|TRBJ2-7|TRBV5-1
CASSPVSGSSYEQYF
>14|TRBJ2-5|TRBV7-9
CASSLNEGAETQYF
>12|TRBJ2-7|TRBV29-1
CSVEDSGYEQYF
>16|TRBJ2-5|TRBV5-1
CASSFRTGTFEETQYF
>13|TRBJ2-1|TRBV28
CASRDGTLNEQFF
>15|TRBJ2-7|TRBV4-1
CASSQGGGRAYEQYF
>13|TRBJ2-3|TRBV29-1
CSVLWQSTDTQYF
>14|TRBJ2-3|TRBV7-9
CASSFEGSADTQYF
>15|TRBJ2-1|TRBV7-8
CASSLARLAGRGQFF
>14|TRBJ2-1|TRBV5-1
CARVAGTGAGEQFF
>14|TRBJ2-1|TRBV11-3
CASSLREAYNEQFF
>17|TRBJ2-3|TRBV12-3/TRBV12-4
CASSLSTTLLGTDTQYF
>15|TRBJ1-5|TRBV27
CASSLSIGSNQPQHF
>17|TRBJ2-1|TRBV12-3/TRBV12-4
CASSLPGLAEQYNEQFF
>16|TRBJ2-7|TRBV12-3/TRBV12-4
CASSLGQGKGLNEQYF
>19|TRBJ2-3|TRBV28
CASRTRALSFVVSTDTQYF
>16|TRBJ2-1|TRBV9
CASSVDWGYTYNEQFF
>13|TRBJ1-6|TRBV28
CASKGQFFSPLHF
>16|TRBJ2-1|TRBV7-9
CASSLIVAGSYNEQFF
>12|TRBJ1-1|TRBV7-9
CASSPDSPEAFF
>14|TRBJ2-3|TRBV27
CASRPELLSDTQYF